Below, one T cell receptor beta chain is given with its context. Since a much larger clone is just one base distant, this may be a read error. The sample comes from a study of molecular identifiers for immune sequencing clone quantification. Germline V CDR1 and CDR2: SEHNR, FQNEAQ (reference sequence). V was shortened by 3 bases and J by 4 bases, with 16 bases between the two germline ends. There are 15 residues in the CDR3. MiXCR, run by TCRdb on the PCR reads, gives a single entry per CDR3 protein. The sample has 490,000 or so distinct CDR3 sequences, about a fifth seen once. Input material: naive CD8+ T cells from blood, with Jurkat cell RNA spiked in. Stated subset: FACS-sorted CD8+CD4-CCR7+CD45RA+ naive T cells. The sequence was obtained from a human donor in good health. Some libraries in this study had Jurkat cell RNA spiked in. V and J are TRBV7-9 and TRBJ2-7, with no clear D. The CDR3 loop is CASSFTLAGSYEQYF. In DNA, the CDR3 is TGTGCCAGCAGCTTTACCCTGGCAGGCTCTTACGAGCAGTACTTC.